The clone carrying this T cell receptor (beta chain) appeared a single time. Its antigen is still unknown. An end of the junction differs from the germline gene, which may be a read error. This sample is part of a study of shared clonotypes between healthy human individuals. Terminally differentiated effector memory CD45RA+ cells were left out of the naive CD8 fraction, which was CD45RO-negative and positively selected for CCR7. The CDR3 loop spans 12 amino acids. CDR1 is KGHSH and CDR2 is LQKENI in the germline V gene. Genomic DNA (from each subset) was split evenly across several immunoSEQ plates. Repertoires were generated with immunoSEQ multiplex PCR, while TCRdb's copy carries only in-frame clones and drops some. Among nearly 2 million clones listed, less than 95% were seen once. Findings and limits, study-wide: Even with large depth, rarefaction showed that sorted-subset sequencing was incomplete. Generally, estimated richness proved larger in naive subsets than it did in memory subsets. Some naive CD4 clonotypes, 4% to 6%, turned up in common across four donors.

This rearrangement joins TRBV18 to TRBJ2-7; no firm D call. The clonotype comes from a man between 18 and 29 years old in good health. The sequencing input was naive CD8+ T cells sorted from blood. The CDR3 region is CASSLPSTPPLF. In DNA, the CDR3 is TGTGCCAGCTCCCTCCCCAGTACCCCGCCGCTCTTC.